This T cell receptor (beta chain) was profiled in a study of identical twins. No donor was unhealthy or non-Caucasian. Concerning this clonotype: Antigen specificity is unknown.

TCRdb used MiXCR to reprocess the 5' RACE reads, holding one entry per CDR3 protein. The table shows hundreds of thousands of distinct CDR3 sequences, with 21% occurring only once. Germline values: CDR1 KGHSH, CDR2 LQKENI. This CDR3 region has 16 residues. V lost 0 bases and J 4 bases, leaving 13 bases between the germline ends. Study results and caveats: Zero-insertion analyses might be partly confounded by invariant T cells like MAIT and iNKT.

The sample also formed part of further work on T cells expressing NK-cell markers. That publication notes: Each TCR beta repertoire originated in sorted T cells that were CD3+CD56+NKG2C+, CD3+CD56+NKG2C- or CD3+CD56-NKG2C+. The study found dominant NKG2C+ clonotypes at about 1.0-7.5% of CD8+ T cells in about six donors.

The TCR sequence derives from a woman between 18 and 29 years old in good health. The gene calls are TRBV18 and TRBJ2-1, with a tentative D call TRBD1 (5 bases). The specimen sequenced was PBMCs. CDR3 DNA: TGTGCCAGCTCACCACCGGCAGGGAACGCTTACAATGAGCAGTTCTTC. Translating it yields CASSPPAGNAYNEQFF.